The 28 T cell receptor beta chains below were found in one sample sequenced in a study of T-cell memory formation after mild COVID-19. TCRdb re-analysed the 5' RACE reads in MiXCR, keeping a single row per CDR3 protein. The sample holds 250,000 to 350,000 distinct CDR3 sequences; approximately 19% are singletons and the top ten take more than 20%. Material for sequencing was PBMCs or a T cell subset sorted from them (not recorded which). The receptors stem from a man between 18 and 29 years old who had mild COVID-19 (a few samples of this study predate the infection). Cell type and time point are not known.

This chain uses TRBV7-2 with TRBJ2-2; 9 positions agree with TRBD2. CDR3 size: 17 residues. Germline V gene sequence: CDR1 SGHTA, CDR2 FQGNSA. J lost 0 bases, V lost 3 bases, and 5 bases had no gene match. CDR3 DNA: TGTGCCAGCAGCTTCTTAGCGGGGGCTTCGAACACCGGGGAGCTGTTTTTT. Its translation: CASSFLAGASNTGELFF.

Ten or more counts support this clonotype. The genes are TRBV10-3 and TRBJ2-7; no definite D call. V was cut by 0 bases and J by 4 bases, with 7 bases left in between. Looked up from germline, CDR1 is ENHRY and CDR2 is SYGVKD. This CDR3 comprises 13 residues. Here the CDR3 reads CAISESLDYEQYF. The CDR3 DNA is TGTGCCATCAGTGAGTCGTTAGATTACGAGCAGTACTTC.

CDR3 sequence: CASSQDRANEQFF. The CDR3 DNA is TGCGCCAGCAGCCAAGATAGGGCCAATGAGCAGTTCTTC. The V gene is TRBV4-3, the J gene TRBJ2-1; D call uncertain. The CDR3 runs to 13 residues. The germline V and J ends were trimmed by 0 bases and 6 bases, with 6 bases remaining between them. Germline V lookup: CDR1 LGHNA, CDR2 YSLEER.

This clonotype was recorded a few times. The chain has TRBV6-5 and TRBJ2-2, with D unresolved. The germline V gene has CDR1 MNHEY and CDR2 SVGAGI. V was trimmed by 3 bases and J by 4 bases, leaving 9 bases between them. The CDR3 covers 14 residues. The CDR3 region has the DNA TGTGCCAGCAGTTATACCGGAAGCACCGGGGAGCTGTTTTTT. Encoded protein: CASSYTGSTGELFF.

At least ten counts were recorded for this clonotype. The rearrangement uses TRBV19 and TRBJ2-2, with D unclear. CDR1 and CDR2 (germline): LNHDA, SQIVND (reference sequence). The CDR3 is made up of 13 amino acids. Trimming stripped 3 bases from V and 7 bases from J, with 9 bases between. The DNA of the CDR3 is TGTGCCAGTAGTATCTTTGTAATCGGGGAGCTGTTTTTT. This translates into CASSIFVIGELFF.

This sequence joins TRBV16 and TRBJ1-2; D gene unclear. The germline V and J ends were trimmed by 4 bases and 2 bases, with 14 bases remaining between them. The CDR3 length is 15 residues. Germline CDR1 is KGHSY and CDR2 is FQNENV. The CDR3 region has the DNA TGTGCCAGCAGCCCGTTCGGGAAACCGAACTATGGCTACACCTTC. It specifies CASSPFGKPNYGYTF.

This clonotype was counted ten times or more. CDR3 bases: TGCGCCAGCAGCTTTTCGGGGCCTAACACCGGGGAGCTGTTTTTT. Protein sequence: CASSFSGPNTGELFF. This rearrangement joins TRBV5-1 to TRBJ2-2; either TRBD1 or TRBD2 may fit D (5 bases each). This CDR3 is built from 15 residues. V was trimmed by 2 bases and J by 2 bases, leaving 10 bases between them. The germline V gene has CDR1 SGHRS and CDR2 YFSETQ.

This clonotype has a handful of counts. This chain links TRBV20-1 with TRBJ1-5, with D tentatively TRBD1 (6 bases). The CDR3 has 16 residues. Per the germline V gene, CDR1 is DFQATT and CDR2 is SNEGSKA (reference sequence). Trimming pared 2 bases from V and 2 bases from J, leaving 16 bases between. CDR3 loop: CSARSPLTGGNQPQHF. The CDR3 DNA sequence: TGCAGTGCTAGATCGCCTTTGACAGGCGGCAATCAGCCCCAGCATTTT.

This clonotype was counted only a few times. V is TRBV12-3 or TRBV12-4 and J is TRBJ2-4; D could derive from TRBD1 or TRBD2 (6 bases each). The CDR3 has 14 residues. The germline V and J ends were trimmed by 2 bases and 8 bases, with 13 bases remaining between them. The CDR3 here is CASSLWGASDIQYF. The CDR3 nucleotides are TGTGCCAGCAGTTTATGGGGGGCATCTGACATTCAGTACTTC.

The sample holds a few counts of this clonotype. The chain joins TRBV29-1 to TRBJ2-3, with D perhaps TRBD1 or TRBD2 (6 bases each). The V gene's germline CDR1 is SQVTM and CDR2 ANQGSEA. Trimming stripped 8 bases from V and 10 bases from J, with 19 bases between. This CDR3 has 12 residues. The CDR3 loop reads CSSRGGLGAQYF. The CDR3 nucleotides read TGCAGCTCCCGTGGGGGGCTCGGGGCGCAGTATTTT.

There are many counts of this clonotype. This chain links TRBV2 with TRBJ2-3; D tentatively reads TRBD1 or TRBD2 (5 bases each). Germline V gene sequence: CDR1 SNHLY, CDR2 FYNNEI. The V end lost 6 bases, the J end lost 1 base, and 11 bases lay between the germline ends. CDR3 length: 14 amino acids. CDR3 amino acids: CASSRQRGTDTQYF. As DNA, the CDR3 is TGTGCCAGCAGCCGACAGAGGGGCACAGATACGCAGTATTTT.

There are a few counts of this clonotype. The chain carries TRBV6-6 and TRBJ2-1, with D possibly being TRBD1 (5 bases). Germline V gene sequence: CDR1 MNHNY, CDR2 SVGAGI (reference sequence). CDR3 length: 16 residues. V lost 0 bases to trimming and J lost 5 bases, with 14 bases between them. CDR3 loop: CASSYSSQGTNNEQFF. DNA of the CDR3: TGTGCCAGCAGTTACTCGAGCCAGGGTACCAACAATGAGCAGTTCTTC.

This clonotype was seen a few times. The chain has TRBV27 and TRBJ1-6; D might be TRBD1 (5 bases). Germline V lookup: CDR1 MNHEY, CDR2 SMNVEV (reference sequence). V was pared by 5 bases and J by 7 bases, with 12 bases between. The CDR3 is 14 amino acids. The CDR3 DNA is TGTGCCAGCAGTCAGGGACTTTTAAATTCACCCCTCCACTTT. It translates to CASSQGLLNSPLHF.

This clonotype was detected only a few times. The chain recombines TRBV6-5 with TRBJ1-5; D is possibly TRBD1 (5 bases). The germline V and J ends were trimmed by 6 bases and 7 bases, with 19 bases remaining between them. Germline CDR1 reads MNHEY; CDR2 reads SVGAGI. CDR3 length equals 15 residues. The CDR3 sequence is CASSLSGDGGQPQHF. CDR3 nucleotide sequence: TGTGCCAGCAGCCTATCGGGGGACGGCGGGCAGCCCCAGCATTTT.

This clonotype was counted a few times. The genes are TRBV28 and TRBJ1-2, with 9 positions matching TRBD1. Germline CDR1 MDHEN, CDR2 SYDVKM. The CDR3 is 15 amino acids. The J segment lost 2 bases and the V segment lost 8 bases, leaving 9 bases of the junction unmatched. The CDR3 sequence: CASATWGQGNYGYTF. Here the CDR3 DNA reads TGTGCCAGCGCCACCTGGGGACAGGGCAACTATGGCTACACCTTC.

This clonotype was counted ten times or more. The gene calls are TRBV5-1 and TRBJ2-3, with D unclear. The CDR3 totals 14 residues. Per the germline V gene, CDR1 is SGHRS and CDR2 is YFSETQ. The V gene lost 2 bases and the J gene lost 2 bases, with 9 bases spanning the gap. The CDR3: CASSFGSPTDTQYF. CDR3 in DNA: TGCGCCAGCAGCTTCGGTAGCCCCACAGATACGCAGTATTTT.

This clonotype was seen a few times. CDR3 DNA sequence: TGCAGTGCTAGAGGGGGCCAAGAGACCCAGTACTTC. Translating it yields CSARGGQETQYF. The chain carries TRBV20-1 and TRBJ2-5; no clear D. The germline V gene encodes CDR1 DFQATT and CDR2 SNEGSKA (reference sequence). Between the trimmed V and J ends, which lost 1 base and 1 base, there was a span of 4 bases. The CDR3 runs to 12 residues.

There are a few counts of this clonotype. This chain uses TRBV10-3 with TRBJ1-3; 8 nucleotides line up with TRBD1. V dropped 5 bases and J dropped 0; count of bases not matched to a gene: 6. The CDR3 has 16 residues. Germline V CDR1 and CDR2: ENHRY, SYGVKD. The CDR3 DNA follows: TGTGCCATCAGTCACGAGCAGGGGGCCTCTGGAAACACCATATATTTT. It translates to CAISHEQGASGNTIYF.

V usage is TRBV6-5 and J usage is TRBJ1-5, with D possibly matching TRBD1 (5 bases). Trimming stripped 6 bases from V and 5 bases from J, with 17 bases between. The germline V gene encodes CDR1 MNHEY and CDR2 SVGAGI. The CDR3 covers 15 residues. Here the CDR3 reads CASSPGPGSDQPQHF. As DNA, the CDR3 is TGTGCCAGCAGCCCGGGACCCGGGAGTGATCAGCCCCAGCATTTT.

The chain joins TRBV20-1 to TRBJ1-6; maybe TRBD1 (5 bases). The CDR3 contains 13 residues. Trimming cost V 5 bases and J 6 bases, with 11 bases left between them. In germline, CDR1 is DFQATT, CDR2 SNEGSKA (reference sequence). The chain's CDR3 is CSAFRQPNSPLHF. CDR3 nucleotide sequence: TGCAGTGCTTTCAGACAGCCTAATTCACCCCTCCACTTT.

In DNA form, the CDR3 reads TGTGCCAGCAGCTTAAGGGGCACCGGGGAGCTGTTTTTT. Protein product: CASSLRGTGELFF. The V call is TRBV11-2, the J call TRBJ2-2; tentatively, D is TRBD1 (5 bases). The germline V and J ends were trimmed by 2 bases and 4 bases, with 5 bases remaining between them. The CDR3 extends over 13 amino acids. Germline V lookup: CDR1 SGHAT, CDR2 FQNNGV.

The chain combines TRBV27 with TRBJ2-3; no clear D. V was clipped by 4 bases and J by 8 bases, with 13 bases between them. The CDR3 has 13 residues. Germline-derived CDR1 and CDR2 are MNHEY and SMNVEV (reference sequence). CDR3 nucleotides: TGTGCCAGCAGTTCTGGATTTGCATTTACGCAGTATTTT. It encodes CASSSGFAFTQYF.

V is TRBV7-2 and J is TRBJ1-2; D ambiguous. The V end lost 6 bases, the J end lost 2 bases, and 22 bases lay between the germline ends. This CDR3 comprises 17 residues. Germline CDR1 reads SGHTA; CDR2 reads FQGNSA. CDR3 DNA: TGTGCCAGCAGACCCCCGAGCACAGTGGTTTTGAACTATGGCTACACCTTC. Translating gives CASRPPSTVVLNYGYTF.

The chain employs TRBV4-1 and TRBJ1-1; D might be TRBD1 (5 bases). The CDR3 is 15 residues long. Germline V CDR1 and CDR2: MGHRA, YSYEKL. V was pared by 0 bases and J by 6 bases, with 14 bases between. The DNA of the CDR3 is TGCGCCAGCAGCCAAGAGAATGGGGGTTTGGCTGAAGCTTTCTTT. Amino acid sequence: CASSQENGGLAEAFF.

This clonotype turned up a few times. CDR3 loop: CASSLAAEGPLFEQYV. CDR3 nucleotides: TGTGCCAGCAGCTTAGCGGCAGAGGGGCCTTTGTTCGAGCAGTACGTC. V usage is TRBV7-9 and J usage is TRBJ2-7, with D perhaps matching TRBD1 or TRBD2 (5 bases each). The germline V gene has CDR1 SEHNR and CDR2 FQNEAQ (reference sequence). This CDR3 is built from 16 residues. Trimming left V 0 bases short and J 6 bases short, with 18 bases between.

This clonotype was seen a handful of times. The J gene is TRBJ2-7, the V gene TRBV18; maybe TRBD2 (6 bases). The length of the CDR3 is 15 residues. Germline lookup yields CDR1 KGHSH and CDR2 LQKENI. Trimming left V 6 bases short and J 2 bases short, with 17 bases between. The DNA of the CDR3 is TGTGCCAGCTCTCCTCTAGAACTAGCCCCCTACGAGCAGTACGTC. Protein: CASSPLELAPYEQYV.

This chain joins TRBV5-1 and TRBJ1-1, with a tentative D call TRBD1 (5 bases). Germline CDR1 and CDR2: SGHRS and YFSETQ. This CDR3 contains 14 residues. The V end was cut by 1 base, the J end by 7 bases, with 14 bases between. CDR3 sequence (DNA): TGCGCCAGCAGCTTGCGGGGGTCTGGTAATGAAGCTTTCTTT. This gives the protein CASSLRGSGNEAFF.

This chain joins TRBV10-3 and TRBJ2-7; no firm D call. CDR3 length equals 13 residues. Trimming shortened V by 8 bases and J by 3 bases, and 14 bases separated the two germline ends. Germline CDR1 reads ENHRY; CDR2 reads SYGVKD. The CDR3 loop reads CAIAGPDHYEQYF. The CDR3 DNA is TGTGCCATCGCTGGGCCAGACCACTACGAGCAGTACTTC.